The 21 T cell receptor beta chains presented below share a single source sample, sequenced in a study of control samples from healthy donors and cancer patients. The method was immunoSEQ multiplex PCR; TCRdb's version includes in-frame clones alone and lacks a portion of them. The profile shows about 97,000 clones, around 92% of them singletons. Sequenced: blood. Receptors originate from a young woman in good health.

V and J are TRBV5-4 and TRBJ2-5; D ambiguous. The CDR3 contains 13 residues. The germline CDR1 and CDR2 sequences are SGHNT and YYREEE (reference sequence). V shed 4 bases and J shed 5 bases, with 12 bases lying between them. The CDR3 loop is CASSPSRRETQYF. DNA of the CDR3: TGTGCCAGCAGCCCGAGTAGGCGGGAGACCCAGTACTTC.

J is TRBJ1-5 and V is TRBV28, with D uncertain. CDR1 and CDR2 from the germline V gene are MDHEN and SYDVKM. This CDR3 is built from 13 residues. V shed 2 bases and J shed 7 bases, with 9 bases lying between them. CDR3 nucleotides: TGTGCCAGCAGTTTAATGGGGTACCAGCCCCAGCATTTT. Residues: CASSLMGYQPQHF.

V usage is TRBV12-3 or TRBV12-4 and J usage is TRBJ2-7; TRBD1 aligns across 7 bases. The CDR3 length is 13 residues. Trimming removed 6 bases from V and 2 bases from J; junction bases left unmatched: 4. The CDR3 here is CASSSDRTYEQYF. CDR3 DNA sequence: TGTGCCAGCAGCTCGGACAGGACCTACGAGCAGTACTTC.

The genes are TRBV6-5 and TRBJ2-5; possibly TRBD1 or TRBD2 for D (5 bases each). CDR1 MNHEY and CDR2 SVGAGI come from the germline V gene. Deletions cut 6 bases from V and 5 bases from J, with 16 bases between. This CDR3 is built from 14 residues. The CDR3 bases are TGTGCCAGCAGGGTATCGGGACGAAGGGAGACCCAGTACTTC. This gives the protein CASRVSGRRETQYF.

The chain couples TRBV6-5 to TRBJ1-5; D gene uncertain. Germline CDR1 MNHEY, CDR2 SVGAGI. This CDR3 contains 11 residues. The V gene lost 6 bases and the J gene lost 12 bases, with 12 bases spanning the gap. The CDR3 region is CASRLTDLQHF. In nucleotides, the CDR3 is TGTGCCAGCAGACTTACAGATCTCCAGCATTTT.

The gene calls are TRBV5-6 and TRBJ1-5, with 8 bases matching TRBD1. The V and J ends lost 6 bases and 4 bases, in that order; junction bases with no gene match: 3. The CDR3 covers 13 residues. Germline V CDR1 and CDR2: SGHDT, YYEEEE. CDR3 DNA: TGTGCCAGCACGACAGGGGATAATCAGCCCCAGCATTTT. Its translation: CASTTGDNQPQHF.

The CDR3 protein is CASRPPDRVNTEAFF. CDR3 nucleotide sequence: TGTGCCAGCAGACCACCGGACAGGGTGAACACTGAAGCTTTCTTT. The J gene is TRBJ1-1, the V gene TRBV28; 8 nucleotides line up with TRBD1. There are 15 residues in the CDR3. V lost 6 bases and J lost 0; bases outside the gene matches: 6. Germline CDR1 and CDR2: MDHEN and SYDVKM.

The chain combines TRBV5-1 with TRBJ2-7; the match to TRBD2 covers 14 bases. The CDR3 consists of 15 residues. The ends lost 4 bases at V and 5 bases at J; junction bases unmatched: 5. Germline assignment: CDR1 SGHRS and CDR2 YFSETQ. DNA for the CDR3: TGCGCCAGCAGCATGGGACTAGCGGGAGTCGACGAGCAGTACTTC. Residues: CASSMGLAGVDEQYF.

This chain connects TRBV6-5 to TRBJ1-1; the D is unclear. The V gene lost 6 bases and the J gene lost 5 bases, with 13 bases spanning the gap. Germline V gene sequence: CDR1 MNHEY, CDR2 SVGAGI. The CDR3 length is 13 residues. The CDR3 sequence: CASRGFERTEAFF. CDR3 in DNA: TGTGCCAGCAGAGGATTTGAACGGACTGAAGCTTTCTTT.

The chain employs TRBV6-4 and TRBJ2-1; TRBD2 aligns across 11 bases. This CDR3 contains 15 residues. The V and J ends lost 6 bases and 3 bases, in that order; junction bases with no gene match: 4. The germline CDR1 and CDR2 sequences are MRHNA and SNTAGT. The CDR3 loop reads CASSFSGGDYNEQFF. The CDR3 DNA is TGTGCCAGCAGCTTTAGCGGGGGGGACTACAATGAGCAGTTCTTC.

Of note for this clone: Other nucleotide sequences in the sample specify the same CDR3. The chain recombines TRBV5-1 with TRBJ2-5; 8 positions agree with TRBD2. V trimming: 0 bases; J trimming: 5 bases; junction bases outside the gene matches: 0. The V gene's germline CDR1 is SGHRS and CDR2 YFSETQ. The CDR3 covers 13 residues. CDR3 amino acids: CASSLGGGETQYF. The DNA for the CDR3 is TGCGCCAGCAGCTTGGGCGGGGGGGAGACCCAGTACTTC.

The V call is TRBV6-5, the J call TRBJ1-1; D is unclear. Trimming took 4 bases from V and 5 from J, leaving 14 bases between them. Germline values: CDR1 MNHEY, CDR2 SVGAGI. The CDR3 runs to 14 residues. CDR3 sequence reads: CASSSLTRTTEAFF. The DNA of the CDR3 is TGTGCCAGCAGTTCGCTGACGAGGACGACTGAAGCTTTCTTT.

The chain combines TRBV12-3 or TRBV12-4 with TRBJ1-3; no reliable D call. V was cut by 6 bases and J by 0 bases, with 3 bases left in between. This CDR3 is built from 12 residues. CDR3 amino acids: CASSLSGNTIYF. CDR3 coding DNA: TGTGCCAGCAGCCTCTCTGGAAACACCATATATTTT.

The V gene is TRBV6-5, the J gene TRBJ2-6, with a tentative D call TRBD1 (6 bases). Trimming took 5 bases from V and 4 from J, leaving 9 bases between them. Germline V gives CDR1 MNHEY, CDR2 SVGAGI. The CDR3 extends over 14 amino acids. The CDR3 DNA follows: TGTGCCAGCAGTCCCGGGACAGGGGCCAACGTCCTGACTTTC. Residues: CASSPGTGANVLTF.

V and J are TRBV11-2 and TRBJ2-1; 7 bases fit TRBD2. After removal of 8 bases from V and 15 bases from J, the junction contained 7 bases not matched to a gene. Germline V gene lookup returns CDR1 SGHAT and CDR2 FQNNGV. The CDR3 sequence is 10 residues long. The chain's CDR3 is CASAGTTPFF. The CDR3 DNA reads as TGTGCCAGCGCAGGGACTACCCCGTTCTTC.

The chain joins TRBV11-1 to TRBJ2-2, with TRBD1 matching over 10 bases. The J segment lost 3 bases and the V segment lost 5 bases, leaving 3 bases of the junction unmatched. Germline V lookup: CDR1 SGHAT, CDR2 FQDESV (reference sequence). CDR3 length equals 15 residues. The CDR3 DNA reads as TGTGCCAGCAGCACGACAGGGGGCGACACCGGGGAGCTGTTTTTT. Translating gives CASSTTGGDTGELFF.

V and J are TRBV10-2 and TRBJ1-5, with 9 bases that match TRBD1. Germline CDR1 is WSHSY and CDR2 is SAAADI. V gave up 3 bases and J gave up 0 bases; unmatched junction bases: 6. The CDR3 extends over 17 amino acids. CDR3 DNA sequence: TGCGCCAGCAGTGATAGTGGGACAGGGTATAGCAATCAGCCCCAGCATTTT. Translated, it gives CASSDSGTGYSNQPQHF.

The CDR3 sequence: CASSLRSLAGHSSYNEQFF. CDR3 DNA sequence: TGTGCCAGCAGTTTAAGGAGCCTAGCGGGCCACAGCTCCTACAATGAGCAGTTCTTC. This chain links TRBV7-9 with TRBJ2-1; 8 positions match TRBD2. Germline CDR1 SEHNR, CDR2 FQNEAQ (reference sequence). This CDR3 is built from 19 residues. V was clipped by 6 bases and J by 0 bases; unmatched bases: 16.

The J gene is TRBJ1-1, the V gene TRBV5-1; D perhaps matches TRBD1 (6 bases). CDR1 is SGHRS and CDR2 is YFSETQ in the germline V gene. The CDR3 totals 16 residues. Trimming took off 4 bases at V and 4 bases at J, with 20 bases between the two ends. The CDR3 is CASSGNRDWNRTEAFF. As DNA, the CDR3 is TGCGCCAGCAGCGGTAACAGGGATTGGAATCGCACTGAAGCTTTCTTT.

V is TRBV7-3 and J is TRBJ2-3; 9 bases fit TRBD2. Germline V gene data show CDR1 as SGHTA and CDR2 as FQGTGA. V dropped 5 bases and J dropped 5; count of bases not matched to a gene: 14. The CDR3 runs to 17 residues. The CDR3, as DNA: TGTGCCAGCAGCCCAAATCCCTCAGCGGGAGGCATAGATACGCAGTATTTT. As protein: CASSPNPSAGGIDTQYF.

The V and J genes are TRBV28 and TRBJ2-7, with D perhaps TRBD1 or TRBD2 (5 bases each). The ends were cut back, 6 bases at V and 7 bases at J, with 22 bases in the middle. This CDR3 is built from 15 residues. Germline CDR1 is MDHEN and CDR2 is SYDVKM. The CDR3 loop is CASRTGRDFRSEQYF. CDR3 coding DNA: TGTGCCAGCAGAACGGGACGGGATTTTAGGTCTGAGCAGTACTTC.